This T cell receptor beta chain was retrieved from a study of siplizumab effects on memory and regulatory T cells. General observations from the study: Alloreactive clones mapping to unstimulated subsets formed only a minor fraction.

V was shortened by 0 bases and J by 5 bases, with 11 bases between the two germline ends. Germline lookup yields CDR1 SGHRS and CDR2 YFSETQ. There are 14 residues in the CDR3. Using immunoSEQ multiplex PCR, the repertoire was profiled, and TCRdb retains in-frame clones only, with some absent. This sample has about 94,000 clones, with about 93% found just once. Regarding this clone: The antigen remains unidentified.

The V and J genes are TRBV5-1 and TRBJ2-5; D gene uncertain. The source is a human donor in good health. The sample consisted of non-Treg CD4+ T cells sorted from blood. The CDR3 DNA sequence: TGCGCCAGCAGCTTGGGGACGGAGAGGGAGACCCAGTACTTC. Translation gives CASSLGTERETQYF. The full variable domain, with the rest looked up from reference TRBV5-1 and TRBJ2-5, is KAGVTQTPRYLIKTRGQQVTLSCSPISGHRSVSWYQQTPGQGLQFLFEYFSETQRNKGNFPGRFSGRQFSNSRSEMNVSTLELGDSALYLCASSLGTERETQYFGPGTRLLVL.